What follows are 14 T cell receptor beta chains derived from one specimen sequenced in a study of T cell clonality in common variable immunodeficiency. Overall study results and limits: Common variable immunodeficiency TCR beta sequences reportedly had fewer deletions and N-nucleotide insertions.

Produced via immunoSEQ multiplex PCR; TCRdb's table is partial and in-frame only. This sample comprises 30,000 to 40,000 clones, none seen once only. These receptors have no identified antigens. Sequenced input: peripheral blood mononuclear cells. The source of these receptors is a human donor with common variable immunodeficiency.

To note about this clone: The read is 3 residues too short to cover the CDR3 end, so that end is filled in from the germline J gene. J is TRBJ1-2 and V is TRBV6-4; 7 bases agree with TRBD1. The CDR3 totals 15 residues. The V and J ends lost 7 bases and 5 bases, in that order; junction bases with no gene match: 13. The germline V gene has CDR1 MRHNA and CDR2 SNTAGT. This chain's CDR3 is CASNNGYRGEYGYTF. Partial CDR3 DNA: TGTGCCAGCAACAACGGTTACAGGGGAGAGTATGGC.

With regard to this clone: The CDR3 end lies 3 residues beyond the end of the read and is filled in from the germline J gene. V is TRBV19 and J is TRBJ2-1; TRBD2 agrees at 13 bases. V dropped 7 bases and J dropped 9; count of bases not matched to a gene: 6. CDR1 and CDR2 from the germline V gene are LNHDA and SQIVND (reference sequence). The CDR3 is 14 residues long. CDR3 amino acids: CASTRTSGSSEQFF. The CDR3 bases that were read are TGTGCCAGTACCCGGACTAGCGGGAGTAGTGAG. The whole variable domain, filled in from reference TRBV19 and TRBJ2-1, reads DGGITQSPKYLFRKEGQNVTLSCEQNLNHDAMYWYRQDPGQGLRLIYYSQIVNDFQKGDIAEGYSVSREKKESFPLTVTSAQKNPTAFYLCASTRTSGSSEQFFGPGTRLTVL.

This clone was recorded at least ten times. The CDR3 goes on 3 residues after the read ends, and that part is filled in from the germline J gene. The chain recombines TRBV11-3 with TRBJ2-3; D call uncertain. The CDR3 contains 13 residues. Germline V CDR1 and CDR2: SGHNT, YENEEA. Trimming cost V 2 bases and J 5 bases, with 8 bases left between them. CDR3 sequence: CASSLTTGDTQYF. CDR3 DNA (partial): TGTGCCAGCAGCTTAACGACGGGAGATACG.

This clone was observed many times. The read ends 3 residues before the CDR3 terminus; that terminus is restored from the germline J gene. This chain connects TRBV11-2 to TRBJ2-4; the D is unclear. Germline loops: CDR1 SGHAT, CDR2 FQNNGV. The CDR3 is 11 amino acids. The V end was cut by 5 bases, the J end by 8 bases, with 7 bases between. The CDR3 loop reads CASSQKDIQYF. The sequenced CDR3 bases are TGTGCCAGCAGCCAAAAGGACATT.

This clone came up a few times. The read is 3 residues too short to cover the CDR3 end, so that end is filled in from the germline J gene. The J gene is TRBJ1-4, the V gene TRBV7-9, with 7 bases identical to TRBD1. Trimming took 5 bases from V and 8 from J; bases not matched to a gene: 8. CDR1 is SEHNR, CDR2 FQNEAQ, per germline (reference sequence). The CDR3 loop spans 14 amino acids. CDR3 protein: CASSVTGDKEKLFF. The part of the CDR3 DNA that was read is TGTGCCAGCAGCGTTACAGGGGACAAGGAAAAA.

This clone was counted many times. The read ends 3 residues shy of where the CDR3 ends; the end is completed using the germline J gene. The chain joins TRBV12-3 or TRBV12-4 to TRBJ1-3; D perhaps matches TRBD1 (5 bases). The CDR3 totals 15 residues. V lost 6 bases to trimming and J lost 0 bases, with 12 bases between them. CDR3: CASRRGGVSGNTIYF. Partial CDR3 DNA: TGTGCCAGCAGGAGGGGTGGTGTCTCTGGAAACACC.

This clone was counted many times. The read ends 3 residues before the CDR3 terminus; that terminus is restored from the germline J gene. The chain is built from TRBV20-1 and TRBJ1-5, with a tentative D call TRBD1 (6 bases). Looked up from germline, CDR1 is DFQATT and CDR2 is SNEGSKA (reference sequence). Trimming took off 5 bases at V and 2 bases at J, with 13 bases between the two ends. This CDR3 has 14 residues. The CDR3 reads CSASMTGGNQPQHF. The sequenced CDR3 bases are TGCAGTGCTTCTATGACAGGCGGCAATCAGCCC.

In the case of this clone: The DNA ends 3 residues before the CDR3 does, and the rest of the CDR3 is filled in from the germline J gene. V gene TRBV7-9 combines with J gene TRBJ2-1; possibly TRBD1 for D (7 bases). CDR1 SEHNR and CDR2 FQNEAQ come from the germline V gene (reference sequence). The CDR3 totals 11 residues. V was trimmed by 8 bases and J by 6 bases, leaving 8 bases between them. CDR3 loop: CASQGGNEQFF. Incomplete CDR3 DNA: TGTGCCAGCCAGGGGGGCAATGAG.

Of note for this clone: The read stops 3 residues short of the end of the CDR3; the missing end is completed from the germline J gene. The J gene is TRBJ2-7, the V gene TRBV30; perhaps TRBD1 as D (5 bases). The CDR3 runs to 14 residues. The germline V gene encodes CDR1 GTSNPN and CDR2 SVGIG (reference sequence). V gave up 0 bases and J gave up 3 bases, with 12 bases separating them. CDR3 region: CAWSVRGLNYEQYF. The CDR3 DNA, read in part, is TGTGCCTGGAGTGTAAGGGGTCTGAACTACGAG.

There are many counts of this clone. Sequencing ends 3 residues short of the CDR3 end; the germline J gene provides the rest. V and J are TRBV20-1 and TRBJ2-1; TRBD1 matches at 10 bases. The CDR3 runs 15 residues. With 4 bases clipped from V and 4 bases from J, the junction kept 7 bases outside the gene matches. Germline V CDR1 and CDR2: DFQATT, SNEGSKA (reference sequence). Here the CDR3 reads CSAKPGTGVYNEQFF. Partial CDR3 DNA: TGCAGTGCTAAGCCCGGGACAGGGGTGTACAATGAG.

This clone was seen more than once but under ten times. The read ends 3 residues shy of where the CDR3 ends; the end is completed using the germline J gene. J is TRBJ2-5 and V is TRBV19, with 9 bases lining up with TRBD1. Unmatched junction bases numbered 10, after V lost 6 bases and J lost 5 bases. The CDR3 contains 15 residues. Germline CDR1 reads LNHDA; CDR2 reads SQIVND (reference sequence). Incomplete CDR3 DNA: TGTGCCAGTAGCAGAACAGGGGGCGCGGGGGAGACC. Its protein product is CASSRTGGAGET. The entire CDR3 protein is CASSRTGGAGETQYF.

The CDR3 loop is CASSQANSYEQYF. CDR3 DNA (partial): TGTGCCAGCAGCCAGGCTAACTCCTACGAG. This chain uses TRBV11-2 with TRBJ2-7, with D unclear. The missing CDR3 end, 3 residues past where the read stops, is filled in from the germline J gene. V lost 5 bases, J lost 0 bases, and 8 bases lay in between. The germline gives CDR1 SGHAT, CDR2 FQNNGV. The CDR3 sequence is 13 residues long.

With respect to this clone: The CDR3 end is not reached by the read, which stops 3 residues before it; the germline J gene fills it in. The chain joins TRBV6-2 or TRBV6-3 to TRBJ2-7; D not resolved. Trimming removed 5 bases at V and 1 base at J, with 6 bases between. Germline V gene sequence: CDR1 MNHEY, CDR2 SVGEGT. The CDR3 sequence is 12 residues long. CDR3 amino acids: CASSTRSYEQYF. CDR3 DNA, as far as it was read: TGTGCCAGCAGTACACGTTCCTACGAG.

This clone was counted between two and nine times. The read terminates 3 residues before the CDR3 end, so the remaining end is supplied by the germline J gene. The chain employs TRBV6-1 and TRBJ1-1, with a tentative D call TRBD1 (5 bases). The germline CDR1 and CDR2 sequences are MNHNS and SASEGT. V was clipped by 1 base and J by 6 bases, with 15 bases between them. The CDR3 sequence is 15 residues long. The CDR3 sequence: CASSEVGRGESEAFF. The CDR3 bases that were read are TGTGCCAGCAGTGAAGTGGGAAGGGGAGAATCTGAA.